These T cell receptor beta chains were read from a single sample in a study of human T cells and chemical hapten exposure. One entry per CDR3 protein results from TCRdb running MiXCR on the RACE reads. The profile shows 50,000 to 70,000 distinct CDR3 sequences, around 12% of them singletons. The input for sequencing was whole blood, taken in connection with sensitization to the hapten diphenylcyclopropenone (DPC). The receptors were sampled from a man younger than 40 with alopecia areata. Some clones in this sample may be carry-over from other donors' samples. The CDR3 runs from the conserved cysteine through the conserved F or W. A D gene is named only where the DNA matches it firmly. Clone size is shown for a subset of rows, as once, few, many or a class of expanded clone.

V	J	D	size	CDR3	DNA
TRBV3-1	TRBJ2-1	TRBD2	NA	CASSQDNWGLAGAHEQFF	TGTGCCAGCAGCCAAGATAATTGGGGCCTAGCGGGGGCACATGAGCAGTTCTTC
TRBV5-1	TRBJ1-2	NA	many	CASSSTSWENGYTF	TGCGCCAGCAGCTCGACAAGTTGGGAAAATGGCTACACCTTC
TRBV9	TRBJ1-1	NA	many	CASQRGTGKAFF	TGTGCCAGCCAAAGAGGGACCGGGAAAGCTTTCTTT
TRBV28	TRBJ1-1	TRBD1	NA	CATRDRGQGNTEAFF	TGTGCCACCCGGGACAGGGGGCAAGGGAACACTGAAGCTTTCTTT
TRBV4-3	TRBJ1-2	NA	many	CASSQDPRVEGYTF	TGCGCCAGCAGCCAAGATCCCAGGGTAGAAGGCTACACCTTC
TRBV28	TRBJ1-5	NA	NA	CASSTGQNQPQHF	TGTGCCAGCAGCACCGGACAGAATCAGCCCCAGCATTTT
TRBV28	TRBJ1-2	NA	few	CASSLTGISHGYTF	TGTGCCAGCAGTTTAACAGGGATAAGCCATGGCTACACCTTC
TRBV11-1	TRBJ2-1	TRBD1	NA	CASSFGTGAFNEQFF	TGTGCCAGCAGCTTCGGGACAGGGGCCTTCAATGAGCAGTTCTTC
TRBV12-3/TRBV12-4	TRBJ2-3	NA	many	CASSLRVGRTDTQYF	TGTGCCAGCAGTTTAAGAGTTGGGCGCACAGATACGCAGTATTTT
TRBV2	TRBJ2-7	NA	NA	CASSEDRTTYEQYF	TGTGCCAGCAGTGAAGATAGGACAACCTACGAGCAGTACTTC
TRBV27	TRBJ1-5	NA	few	CASSPTSNQPQHF	TGTGCCAGCAGTCCTACGTCCAATCAGCCCCAGCATTTT
TRBV18	TRBJ1-1	NA	NA	CASSPPSFFGAEAFF	TGTGCCAGCTCACCACCGTCATTCTTCGGAGCTGAAGCTTTCTTT
TRBV5-1	TRBJ2-7	TRBD1	NA	CASSGEPGQRSLRSF	TGCGCCAGCAGCGGAGAACCGGGACAGAGATCGTTAAGATCTTTC
TRBV7-2	TRBJ1-4	NA	NA	CASSLEAATNEKLFF	TGTGCCAGCAGCTTAGAGGCCGCAACTAATGAAAAACTGTTTTTT
TRBV7-9	TRBJ2-5	NA	many	CASSSGLQTGETQYF	TGTGCCAGCAGTTCGGGCCTTCAAACAGGGGAGACCCAGTACTTC
TRBV24-1	TRBJ2-1	NA	NA	CATSDFYNEQFF	TGTGCCACCAGTGATTTCTACAATGAGCAGTTCTTC
TRBV19	TRBJ2-2	NA	few	CASRQSGELFF	TGTGCCAGTAGGCAATCCGGGGAGCTGTTTTTT
TRBV20-1	TRBJ1-2	NA	NA	CSALAAENYGYTF	TGCAGTGCTCTCGCGGCGGAGAACTATGGCTACACCTTC
TRBV18	TRBJ1-5	TRBD1	NA	CASSTQTGRYQPQHF	TGTGCCAGCTCAACTCAGACAGGGAGGTATCAGCCCCAGCATTTT
TRBV12-3/TRBV12-4	TRBJ1-5	TRBD1	many	CASSPTGANQPQHF	TGTGCCAGCAGTCCGACAGGGGCCAATCAGCCCCAGCATTTT
TRBV5-1	TRBJ1-6	NA	many	CASSWGRDSPLHF	TGCGCCAGCAGCTGGGGGCGTGATTCACCCCTCCACTTT
TRBV9	TRBJ2-5	NA	NA	CASSVGGTGKETQYF	TGTGCCAGCAGCGTAGGCGGGACTGGGAAAGAGACCCAGTACTTC
TRBV6-1	TRBJ1-5	NA	NA	CASSEVSWNQPQHF	TGTGCCAGCAGTGAAGTTTCTTGGAATCAGCCCCAGCATTTT
TRBV18	TRBJ1-1	NA	few	CASSPVGNTEAFF	TGTGCCAGCTCACCGGTCGGGAACACTGAAGCTTTCTTT
TRBV28	TRBJ1-5	NA	few	CASSLWAQPQHF	TGTGCCAGCAGTTTATGGGCCCAGCCCCAGCATTTT